The 3 T cell receptor beta chains below come from one sample, sequenced in a study of T cells in tumors after PD-1 blockade. The data were produced by immunoSEQ multiplex PCR, yet TCRdb's version contains in-frame clones alone and is incomplete. Among around 60,000 clones, 80% were seen once, and the ten largest hold under 15%. Sample: PBMCs, taken before anti-PD-1 treatment. The receptors originated from a human donor with basal cell carcinoma.

The CDR3 region is CASSTEGQGLDEQFF. The CDR3 region has the DNA TGTGCCAGCAGCACTGAGGGACAGGGCTTGGATGAGCAGTTCTTC. The chain carries TRBV11-3 and TRBJ2-1, with 9 bases aligning to TRBD1. The germline V gene has CDR1 SGHNT and CDR2 YENEEA. This CDR3 region has 15 residues. V gave up 5 bases and J gave up 8 bases; unmatched junction bases: 10.

This clone was counted ten times or more. The V call is TRBV4-1, the J call TRBJ1-1, with a tentative D call TRBD1 (5 bases). The CDR3 is 14 residues long. Trimming shortened V by 5 bases and J by 5 bases, and 15 bases separated the two germline ends. The germline V gene encodes CDR1 MGHRA and CDR2 YSYEKL. The CDR3 DNA sequence: TGCGCCAGCAGCGTTGGGCTCGGGGGGACTGAAGCTTTCTTT. It codes for CASSVGLGGTEAFF.

Here the CDR3 DNA reads TGTGCCAGCAGCATGAGCGGGGGGGCCCTGGAGACCCAGTACTTC. This codes for CASSMSGGALETQYF. The chain carries TRBV13 and TRBJ2-5, with 10 bases lining up with TRBD2. CDR3 length equals 15 residues. Losses at the gene ends were 5 bases for V and 5 bases for J; bases not matched to a gene: 8. CDR1 is PRHDT, CDR2 FYEKMQ, per germline (reference sequence).